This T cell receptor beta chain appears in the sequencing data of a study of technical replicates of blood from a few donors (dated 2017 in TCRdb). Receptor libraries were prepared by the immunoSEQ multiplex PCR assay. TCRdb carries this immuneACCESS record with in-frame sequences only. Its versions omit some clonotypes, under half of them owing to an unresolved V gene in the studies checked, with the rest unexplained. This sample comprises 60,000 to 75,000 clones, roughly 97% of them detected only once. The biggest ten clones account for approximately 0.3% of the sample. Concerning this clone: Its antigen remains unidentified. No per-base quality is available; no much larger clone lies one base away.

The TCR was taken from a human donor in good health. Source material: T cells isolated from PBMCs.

CDR3 region: CASSPKPRSSYEQYF. In nucleotide form, the sequence is TGTGCCAGCAGCCCCAAGCCTAGGAGCTCCTACGAGCAGTACTTC. The sequence is built from TRBV5-4 and TRBJ2-7; there is no confident call for the D gene. The germline ends are 14 bases apart after V is trimmed by 4 bases and J by 0 bases. There are 15 amino acids in the CDR3, from cysteine to phenylalanine inclusive. The retained sequence is limited to the CDR3, 45 bases, with the frame set at the first base. Taken from the germline V gene (reference sequence), the CDR1 and CDR2 loops are SGHNT and YYREEE. The reference TRBV5-4 and TRBJ2-7 proteins fill in what lies around the CDR3, so the full variable domain reads ETGVTQSPTHLIKTRGQQVTLRCSSQSGHNTVSWYQQALGQGPQFIFQYYREEENGRGNFPPRFSGLQFPNYSSELNVNALELDDSALYLCASSPKPRSSYEQYFGPGTRLTVT.